A single sample is the source of the 3 T cell receptor beta chains below, sequenced in a study of beta chain features in type 1 diabetes. Isolated RNA was reverse transcribed in full, so expressed TCRB transcripts were sequenced. Method: immunoSEQ multiplex PCR; TCRdb's copy keeps in-frame clones and lacks some. The sample gives some 410,000 clones, 14% of which show up once; roughly 0.035% is in the top ten. The sample consisted of naive CD4+ T cells from blood. These receptors originate from a man aged 25-40 years in good health.

This rearrangement joins TRBV5-1 to TRBJ2-1; 8 bases match TRBD2. Germline values: CDR1 SGHRS, CDR2 YFSETQ. V was pared by 0 bases and J by 6 bases, with 11 bases of the junction left unmatched. The CDR3 totals 17 residues. CDR3 coding DNA: TGCGCCAGCAGCTTGGATCTTAGCGGGGCCTTGCGCAATGAGCAGTTCTTC. Protein product: CASSLDLSGALRNEQFF.

This clone appeared a few times. The same CDR3 can be traced to other DNA sequences in this sample. V usage is TRBV7-9 and J usage is TRBJ2-3, with D hard to call. Germline V gene data show CDR1 as SEHNR and CDR2 as FQNEAQ (reference sequence). Trimming removed 3 bases at V and 6 bases at J, with 4 bases between. The CDR3 is made up of 11 amino acids. CDR3 sequence: CASSLSDTQYF. CDR3 nucleotides: TGTGCCAGCAGCTTGAGTGATACGCAGTATTTT.

CDR3 residues: CASSVPTASGSDTQYF. The CDR3 region has the DNA TGTGCCAGCAGCGTACCAACAGCCTCGGGATCAGATACGCAGTATTTT. The chain couples TRBV9 to TRBJ2-3; maybe TRBD2 (5 bases). The V and J ends lost 1 base and 4 bases respectively, with 16 bases between them. The CDR3 is 16 residues long. Germline CDR1 reads SGDLS; CDR2 reads YYNGEE.